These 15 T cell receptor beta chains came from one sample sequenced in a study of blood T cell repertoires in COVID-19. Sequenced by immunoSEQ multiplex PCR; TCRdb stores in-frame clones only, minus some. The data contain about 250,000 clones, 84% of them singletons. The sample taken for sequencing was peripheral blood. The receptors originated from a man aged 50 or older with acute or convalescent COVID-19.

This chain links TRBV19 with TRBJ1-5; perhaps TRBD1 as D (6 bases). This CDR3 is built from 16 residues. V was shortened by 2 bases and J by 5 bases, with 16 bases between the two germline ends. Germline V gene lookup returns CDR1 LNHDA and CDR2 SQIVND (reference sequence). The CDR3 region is CASSISHRQAYQPQHF. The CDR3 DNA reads TGTGCCAGTAGTATATCACATCGACAGGCCTATCAGCCCCAGCATTTT.

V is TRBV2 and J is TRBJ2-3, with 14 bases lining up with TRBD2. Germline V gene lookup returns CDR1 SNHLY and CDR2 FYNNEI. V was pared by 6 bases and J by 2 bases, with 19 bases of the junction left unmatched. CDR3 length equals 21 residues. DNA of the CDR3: TGTGCCAGCAGGACCCCGACCGGGACTAGCGGGAGCAAATCCATCACAGATACGCAGTATTTT. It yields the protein CASRTPTGTSGSKSITDTQYF.

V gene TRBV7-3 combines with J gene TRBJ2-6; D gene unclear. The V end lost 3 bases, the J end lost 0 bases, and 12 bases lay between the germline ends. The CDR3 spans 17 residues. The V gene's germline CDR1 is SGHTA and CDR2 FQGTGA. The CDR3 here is CASSFYPGPSGANVLTF. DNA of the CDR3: TGTGCCAGCAGCTTTTACCCGGGTCCCTCTGGGGCCAACGTCCTGACTTTC.

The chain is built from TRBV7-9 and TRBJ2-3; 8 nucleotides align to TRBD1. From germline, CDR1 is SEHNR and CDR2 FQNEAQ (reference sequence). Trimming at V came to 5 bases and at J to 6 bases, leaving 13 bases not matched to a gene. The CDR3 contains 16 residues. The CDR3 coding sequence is TGTGCCAGCAGCCCCAGGGGGCTGGGGTTCGTCGATACGCAGTATTTT. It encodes CASSPRGLGFVDTQYF.

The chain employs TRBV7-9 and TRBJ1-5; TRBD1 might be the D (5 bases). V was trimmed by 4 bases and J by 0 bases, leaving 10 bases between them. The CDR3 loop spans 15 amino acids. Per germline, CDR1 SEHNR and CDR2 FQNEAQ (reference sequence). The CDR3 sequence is CASSSDNYSNQPQHF. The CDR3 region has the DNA TGTGCCAGCAGCTCGGACAATTATAGCAATCAGCCCCAGCATTTT.

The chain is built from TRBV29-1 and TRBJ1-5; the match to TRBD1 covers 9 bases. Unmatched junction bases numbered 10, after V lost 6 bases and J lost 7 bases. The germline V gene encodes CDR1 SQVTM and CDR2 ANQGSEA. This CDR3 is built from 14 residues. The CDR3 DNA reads TGCAGCGTCGCAAACAGGGGGCCGGGGCAGCCCCAGCATTTT. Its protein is CSVANRGPGQPQHF.

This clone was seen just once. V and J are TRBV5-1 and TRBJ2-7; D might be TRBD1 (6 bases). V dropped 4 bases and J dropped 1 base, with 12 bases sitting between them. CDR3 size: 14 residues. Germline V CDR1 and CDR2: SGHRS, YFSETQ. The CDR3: CASSPRTDSYEQYF. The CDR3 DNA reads TGCGCCAGCAGCCCCAGGACAGATTCCTACGAGCAGTACTTC.

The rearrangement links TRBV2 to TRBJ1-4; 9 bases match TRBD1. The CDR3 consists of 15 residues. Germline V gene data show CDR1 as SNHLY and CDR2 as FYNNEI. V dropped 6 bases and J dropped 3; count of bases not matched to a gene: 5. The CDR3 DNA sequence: TGTGCCAGCAGGTCGACAGGGGGGTCTAATGAAAAACTGTTTTTT. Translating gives CASRSTGGSNEKLFF.

The CDR3 coding sequence is TGTGCCAGCAGCCAAGATTCGGTCATGAACACTGAAGCTTTCTTT. This translates into CASSQDSVMNTEAFF. The chain couples TRBV3-1 (or the pseudogene TRBV3-2) to TRBJ1-1; D remains ambiguous. The CDR3 loop spans 15 amino acids. The germline V gene encodes CDR1 LGHDT and CDR2 YNNKEL (reference sequence). Trimming took 0 bases from V and 0 from J, leaving 8 bases between them.

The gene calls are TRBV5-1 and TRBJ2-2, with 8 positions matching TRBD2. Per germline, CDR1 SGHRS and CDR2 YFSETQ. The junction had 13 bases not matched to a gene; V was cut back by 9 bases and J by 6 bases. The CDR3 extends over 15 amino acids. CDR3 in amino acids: CATHHGVSGAGELFF. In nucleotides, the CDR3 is TGCGCCACCCACCACGGTGTTAGCGGGGCCGGGGAGCTGTTTTTT.

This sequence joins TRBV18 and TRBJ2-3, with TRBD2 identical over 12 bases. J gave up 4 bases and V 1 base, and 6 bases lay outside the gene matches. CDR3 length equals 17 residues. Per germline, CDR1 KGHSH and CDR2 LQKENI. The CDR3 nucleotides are TGTGCCAGCTCACCACTTTCTAGCGGGAGGGTTGCAGATACGCAGTATTTT. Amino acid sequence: CASSPLSSGRVADTQYF.

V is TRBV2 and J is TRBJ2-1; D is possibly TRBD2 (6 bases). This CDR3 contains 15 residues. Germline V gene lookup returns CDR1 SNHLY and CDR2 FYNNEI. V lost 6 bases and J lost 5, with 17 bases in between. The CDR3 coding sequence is TGTGCCAGCAGCGAGAGCGGGCGCACACACAATGAGCAGTTCTTC. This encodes CASSESGRTHNEQFF.

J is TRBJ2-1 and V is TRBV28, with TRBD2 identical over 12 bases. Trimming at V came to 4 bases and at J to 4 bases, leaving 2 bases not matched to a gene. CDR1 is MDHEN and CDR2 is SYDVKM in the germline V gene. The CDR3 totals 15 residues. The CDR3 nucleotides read TGTGCCAGCAGTTACCTAGCGGGAGGGTACAATGAGCAGTTCTTC. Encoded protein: CASSYLAGGYNEQFF.

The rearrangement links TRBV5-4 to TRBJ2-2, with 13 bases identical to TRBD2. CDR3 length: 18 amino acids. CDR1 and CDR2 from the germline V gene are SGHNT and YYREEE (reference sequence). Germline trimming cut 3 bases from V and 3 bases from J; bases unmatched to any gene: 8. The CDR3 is CASSSARTSGGDTGELFF. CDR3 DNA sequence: TGTGCCAGCAGCTCCGCAAGGACTAGCGGGGGAGACACCGGGGAGCTGTTTTTT.

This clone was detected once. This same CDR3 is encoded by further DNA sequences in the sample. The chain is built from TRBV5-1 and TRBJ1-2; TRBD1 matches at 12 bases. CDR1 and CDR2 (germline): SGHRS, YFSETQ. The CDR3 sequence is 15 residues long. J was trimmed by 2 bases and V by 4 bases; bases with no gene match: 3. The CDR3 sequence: CASSEGQGANYGYTF. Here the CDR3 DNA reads TGCGCCAGCAGCGAGGGACAGGGGGCGAACTATGGCTACACCTTC.